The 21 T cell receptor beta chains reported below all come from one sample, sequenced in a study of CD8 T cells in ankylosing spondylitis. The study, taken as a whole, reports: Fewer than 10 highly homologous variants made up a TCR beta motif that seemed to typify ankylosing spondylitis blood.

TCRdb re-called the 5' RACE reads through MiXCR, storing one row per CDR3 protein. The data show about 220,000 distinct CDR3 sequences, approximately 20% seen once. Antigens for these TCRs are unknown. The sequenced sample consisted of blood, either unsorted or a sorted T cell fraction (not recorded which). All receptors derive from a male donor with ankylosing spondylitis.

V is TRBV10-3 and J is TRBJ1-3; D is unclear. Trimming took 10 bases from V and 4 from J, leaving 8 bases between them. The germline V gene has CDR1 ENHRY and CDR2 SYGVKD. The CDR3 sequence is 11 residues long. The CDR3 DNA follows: TGTGCCAGCAGACGGGGAAACACCATATATTTT. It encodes CASRRGNTIYF.

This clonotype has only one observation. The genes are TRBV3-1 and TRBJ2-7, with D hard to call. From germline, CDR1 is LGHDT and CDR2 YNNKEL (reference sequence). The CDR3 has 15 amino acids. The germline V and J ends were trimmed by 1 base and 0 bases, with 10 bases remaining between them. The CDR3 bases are TGTGCCAGCAGCCAAGGTCGGGTCCCCTCCTACGAGCAGTACTTC. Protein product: CASSQGRVPSYEQYF.

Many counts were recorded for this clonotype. As DNA, the CDR3 is TGTGCCAGCAGTCCGGGACAGAGAAACTACGAGCAGTACTTC. Translation: CASSPGQRNYEQYF. This sequence joins TRBV5-6 and TRBJ2-7; 7 bases align to TRBD1. The length of the CDR3 is 14 residues. Germline CDR1 SGHDT, CDR2 YYEEEE. V shed 5 bases, J shed 3 bases, and the junction held 8 bases outside the gene matches.

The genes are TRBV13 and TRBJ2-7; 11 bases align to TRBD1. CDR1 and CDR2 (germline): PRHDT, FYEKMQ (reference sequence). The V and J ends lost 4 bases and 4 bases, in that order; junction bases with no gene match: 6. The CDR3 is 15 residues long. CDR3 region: CASSSSRDRGYEQYF. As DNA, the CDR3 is TGTGCCAGCAGCTCAAGCCGGGACAGGGGGTACGAGCAGTACTTC.

The DNA of the CDR3 is TGCAGTGCGCCGGGCCGGGGTGGTGAAGCTTTCTTT. This translates into CSAPGRGGEAFF. The V call is TRBV20-1, the J call TRBJ1-1; D is uncertain. The V gene lost 6 bases and the J gene lost 7 bases, with 15 bases spanning the gap. The CDR3 runs 12 residues. Germline V gene data show CDR1 as DFQATT and CDR2 as SNEGSKA (reference sequence).

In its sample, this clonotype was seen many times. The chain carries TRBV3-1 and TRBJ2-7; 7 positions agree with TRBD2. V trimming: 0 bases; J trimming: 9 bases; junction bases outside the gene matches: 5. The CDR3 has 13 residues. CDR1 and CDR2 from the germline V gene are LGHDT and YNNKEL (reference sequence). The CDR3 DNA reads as TGTGCCAGCAGCCAAGATAACGGGGGGACGCAGTACTTC. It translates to CASSQDNGGTQYF.

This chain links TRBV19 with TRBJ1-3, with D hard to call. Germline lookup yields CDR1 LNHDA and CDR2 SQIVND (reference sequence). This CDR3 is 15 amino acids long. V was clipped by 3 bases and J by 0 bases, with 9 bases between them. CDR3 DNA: TGTGCCAGTAGTATCGATGGGTCCTCTGGAAACACCATATATTTT. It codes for CASSIDGSSGNTIYF.

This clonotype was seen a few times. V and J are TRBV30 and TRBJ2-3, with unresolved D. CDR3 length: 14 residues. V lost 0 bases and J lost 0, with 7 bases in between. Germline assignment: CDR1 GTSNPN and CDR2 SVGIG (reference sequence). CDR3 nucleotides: TGTGCCTGGAGTGTGCTGGGTAGCACAGATACGCAGTATTTT. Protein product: CAWSVLGSTDTQYF.

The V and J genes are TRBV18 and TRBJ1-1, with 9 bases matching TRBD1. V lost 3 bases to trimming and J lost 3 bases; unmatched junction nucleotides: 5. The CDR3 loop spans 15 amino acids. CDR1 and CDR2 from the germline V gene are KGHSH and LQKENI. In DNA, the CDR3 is TGTGCCAGCTCACCCTGGACAGGGGACGACACTGAAGCTTTCTTT. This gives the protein CASSPWTGDDTEAFF.

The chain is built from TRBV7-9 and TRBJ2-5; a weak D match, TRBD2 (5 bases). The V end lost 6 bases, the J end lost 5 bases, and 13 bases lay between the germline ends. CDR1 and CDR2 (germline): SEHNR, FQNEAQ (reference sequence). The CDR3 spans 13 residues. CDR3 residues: CASRPLGVETQYF. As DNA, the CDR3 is TGTGCCAGCAGACCCCTGGGAGTGGAGACCCAGTACTTC.

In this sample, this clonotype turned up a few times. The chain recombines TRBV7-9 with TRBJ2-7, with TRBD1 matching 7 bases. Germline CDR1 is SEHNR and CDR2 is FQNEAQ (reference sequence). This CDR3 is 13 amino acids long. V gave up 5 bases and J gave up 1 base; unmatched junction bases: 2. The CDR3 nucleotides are TGTGCCAGCAGCAAGGGACAGTCCTACGAGCAGTACTTC. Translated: CASSKGQSYEQYF.

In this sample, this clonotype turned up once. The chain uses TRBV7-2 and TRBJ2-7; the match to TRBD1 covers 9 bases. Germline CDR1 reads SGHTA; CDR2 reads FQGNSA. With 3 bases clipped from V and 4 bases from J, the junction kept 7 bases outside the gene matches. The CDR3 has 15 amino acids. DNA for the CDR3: TGTGCCAGCAGCTTCACAGGGGGCGAGTTGTACGAGCAGTACTTC. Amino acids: CASSFTGGELYEQYF.

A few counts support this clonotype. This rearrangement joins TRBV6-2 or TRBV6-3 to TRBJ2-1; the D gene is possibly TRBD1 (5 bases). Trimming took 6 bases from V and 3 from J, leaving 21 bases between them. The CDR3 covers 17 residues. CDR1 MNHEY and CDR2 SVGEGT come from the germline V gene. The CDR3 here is CASSDSYPPDFYNEQFF. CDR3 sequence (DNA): TGTGCCAGCAGCGACAGTTACCCCCCAGATTTCTACAATGAGCAGTTCTTC.

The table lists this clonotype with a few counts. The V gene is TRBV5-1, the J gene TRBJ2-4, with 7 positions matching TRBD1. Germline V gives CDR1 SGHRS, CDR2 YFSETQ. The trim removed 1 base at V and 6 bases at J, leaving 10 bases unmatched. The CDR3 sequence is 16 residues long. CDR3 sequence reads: CASSLTIRDSTNIQYF. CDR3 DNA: TGCGCCAGCAGCTTGACCATCCGGGACAGCACAAACATTCAGTACTTC. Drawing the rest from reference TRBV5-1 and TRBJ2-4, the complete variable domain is KAGVTQTPRYLIKTRGQQVTLSCSPISGHRSVSWYQQTPGQGLQFLFEYFSETQRNKGNFPGRFSGRQFSNSRSEMNVSTLELGDSALYLCASSLTIRDSTNIQYFGAGTRLSVL.

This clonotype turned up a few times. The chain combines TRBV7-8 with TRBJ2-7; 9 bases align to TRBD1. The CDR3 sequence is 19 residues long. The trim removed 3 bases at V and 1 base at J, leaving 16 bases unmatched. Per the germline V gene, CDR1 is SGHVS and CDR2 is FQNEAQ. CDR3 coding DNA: TGTGCCAGCAGCTTTCCAAGGACTTTAACAGGGGGCGGATCCTACGAGCAGTACTTC. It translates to CASSFPRTLTGGGSYEQYF.

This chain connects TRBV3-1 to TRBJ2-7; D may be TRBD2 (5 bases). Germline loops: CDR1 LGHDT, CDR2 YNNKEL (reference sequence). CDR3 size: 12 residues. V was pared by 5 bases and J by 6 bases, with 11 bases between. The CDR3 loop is CASSGLSREQYF. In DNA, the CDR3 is TGTGCCAGCAGCGGACTGTCCCGCGAGCAGTACTTC.

In nucleotides, the CDR3 is TGCAGTGCTAGAGCTCGCTACCAAGAGACCCAGTACTTC. It translates to CSARARYQETQYF. The V and J genes are TRBV20-1 and TRBJ2-5; D ambiguous. The germline gives CDR1 DFQATT, CDR2 SNEGSKA (reference sequence). The CDR3 sequence is 13 residues long. V gave up 1 base and J gave up 0 bases, with 6 bases separating them.

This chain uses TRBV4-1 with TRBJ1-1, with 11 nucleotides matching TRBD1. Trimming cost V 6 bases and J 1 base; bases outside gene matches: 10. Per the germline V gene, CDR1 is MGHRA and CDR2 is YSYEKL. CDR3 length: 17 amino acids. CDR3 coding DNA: TGCGCCAGCAGTCACGTACCGGGACAGGGGGGGAACACTGAAGCTTTCTTT. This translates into CASSHVPGQGGNTEAFF.

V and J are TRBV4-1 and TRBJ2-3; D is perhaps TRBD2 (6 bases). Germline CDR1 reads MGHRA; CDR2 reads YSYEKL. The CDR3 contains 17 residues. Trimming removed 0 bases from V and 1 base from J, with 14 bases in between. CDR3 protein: CASSQEGFSGGTDTQYF. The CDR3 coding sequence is TGCGCCAGCAGCCAAGAGGGTTTTAGCGGAGGCACAGATACGCAGTATTTT.

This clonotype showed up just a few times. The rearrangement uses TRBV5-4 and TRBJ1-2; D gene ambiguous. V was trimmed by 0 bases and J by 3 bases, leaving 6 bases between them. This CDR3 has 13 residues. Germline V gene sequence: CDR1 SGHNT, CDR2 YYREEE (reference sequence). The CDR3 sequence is CASSLDVDYGYTF. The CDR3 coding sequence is TGTGCCAGCAGCTTGGACGTAGACTATGGCTACACCTTC. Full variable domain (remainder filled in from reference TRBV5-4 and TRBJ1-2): ETGVTQSPTHLIKTRGQQVTLRCSSQSGHNTVSWYQQALGQGPQFIFQYYREEENGRGNFPPRFSGLQFPNYSSELNVNALELDDSALYLCASSLDVDYGYTFGSGTRLTVV.

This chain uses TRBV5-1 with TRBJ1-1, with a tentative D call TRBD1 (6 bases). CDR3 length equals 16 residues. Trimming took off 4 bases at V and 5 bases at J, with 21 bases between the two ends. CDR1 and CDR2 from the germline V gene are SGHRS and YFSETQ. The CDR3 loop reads CASSMGGGALGTEAFF. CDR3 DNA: TGCGCCAGCAGCATGGGCGGGGGCGCACTGGGTACTGAAGCTTTCTTT.